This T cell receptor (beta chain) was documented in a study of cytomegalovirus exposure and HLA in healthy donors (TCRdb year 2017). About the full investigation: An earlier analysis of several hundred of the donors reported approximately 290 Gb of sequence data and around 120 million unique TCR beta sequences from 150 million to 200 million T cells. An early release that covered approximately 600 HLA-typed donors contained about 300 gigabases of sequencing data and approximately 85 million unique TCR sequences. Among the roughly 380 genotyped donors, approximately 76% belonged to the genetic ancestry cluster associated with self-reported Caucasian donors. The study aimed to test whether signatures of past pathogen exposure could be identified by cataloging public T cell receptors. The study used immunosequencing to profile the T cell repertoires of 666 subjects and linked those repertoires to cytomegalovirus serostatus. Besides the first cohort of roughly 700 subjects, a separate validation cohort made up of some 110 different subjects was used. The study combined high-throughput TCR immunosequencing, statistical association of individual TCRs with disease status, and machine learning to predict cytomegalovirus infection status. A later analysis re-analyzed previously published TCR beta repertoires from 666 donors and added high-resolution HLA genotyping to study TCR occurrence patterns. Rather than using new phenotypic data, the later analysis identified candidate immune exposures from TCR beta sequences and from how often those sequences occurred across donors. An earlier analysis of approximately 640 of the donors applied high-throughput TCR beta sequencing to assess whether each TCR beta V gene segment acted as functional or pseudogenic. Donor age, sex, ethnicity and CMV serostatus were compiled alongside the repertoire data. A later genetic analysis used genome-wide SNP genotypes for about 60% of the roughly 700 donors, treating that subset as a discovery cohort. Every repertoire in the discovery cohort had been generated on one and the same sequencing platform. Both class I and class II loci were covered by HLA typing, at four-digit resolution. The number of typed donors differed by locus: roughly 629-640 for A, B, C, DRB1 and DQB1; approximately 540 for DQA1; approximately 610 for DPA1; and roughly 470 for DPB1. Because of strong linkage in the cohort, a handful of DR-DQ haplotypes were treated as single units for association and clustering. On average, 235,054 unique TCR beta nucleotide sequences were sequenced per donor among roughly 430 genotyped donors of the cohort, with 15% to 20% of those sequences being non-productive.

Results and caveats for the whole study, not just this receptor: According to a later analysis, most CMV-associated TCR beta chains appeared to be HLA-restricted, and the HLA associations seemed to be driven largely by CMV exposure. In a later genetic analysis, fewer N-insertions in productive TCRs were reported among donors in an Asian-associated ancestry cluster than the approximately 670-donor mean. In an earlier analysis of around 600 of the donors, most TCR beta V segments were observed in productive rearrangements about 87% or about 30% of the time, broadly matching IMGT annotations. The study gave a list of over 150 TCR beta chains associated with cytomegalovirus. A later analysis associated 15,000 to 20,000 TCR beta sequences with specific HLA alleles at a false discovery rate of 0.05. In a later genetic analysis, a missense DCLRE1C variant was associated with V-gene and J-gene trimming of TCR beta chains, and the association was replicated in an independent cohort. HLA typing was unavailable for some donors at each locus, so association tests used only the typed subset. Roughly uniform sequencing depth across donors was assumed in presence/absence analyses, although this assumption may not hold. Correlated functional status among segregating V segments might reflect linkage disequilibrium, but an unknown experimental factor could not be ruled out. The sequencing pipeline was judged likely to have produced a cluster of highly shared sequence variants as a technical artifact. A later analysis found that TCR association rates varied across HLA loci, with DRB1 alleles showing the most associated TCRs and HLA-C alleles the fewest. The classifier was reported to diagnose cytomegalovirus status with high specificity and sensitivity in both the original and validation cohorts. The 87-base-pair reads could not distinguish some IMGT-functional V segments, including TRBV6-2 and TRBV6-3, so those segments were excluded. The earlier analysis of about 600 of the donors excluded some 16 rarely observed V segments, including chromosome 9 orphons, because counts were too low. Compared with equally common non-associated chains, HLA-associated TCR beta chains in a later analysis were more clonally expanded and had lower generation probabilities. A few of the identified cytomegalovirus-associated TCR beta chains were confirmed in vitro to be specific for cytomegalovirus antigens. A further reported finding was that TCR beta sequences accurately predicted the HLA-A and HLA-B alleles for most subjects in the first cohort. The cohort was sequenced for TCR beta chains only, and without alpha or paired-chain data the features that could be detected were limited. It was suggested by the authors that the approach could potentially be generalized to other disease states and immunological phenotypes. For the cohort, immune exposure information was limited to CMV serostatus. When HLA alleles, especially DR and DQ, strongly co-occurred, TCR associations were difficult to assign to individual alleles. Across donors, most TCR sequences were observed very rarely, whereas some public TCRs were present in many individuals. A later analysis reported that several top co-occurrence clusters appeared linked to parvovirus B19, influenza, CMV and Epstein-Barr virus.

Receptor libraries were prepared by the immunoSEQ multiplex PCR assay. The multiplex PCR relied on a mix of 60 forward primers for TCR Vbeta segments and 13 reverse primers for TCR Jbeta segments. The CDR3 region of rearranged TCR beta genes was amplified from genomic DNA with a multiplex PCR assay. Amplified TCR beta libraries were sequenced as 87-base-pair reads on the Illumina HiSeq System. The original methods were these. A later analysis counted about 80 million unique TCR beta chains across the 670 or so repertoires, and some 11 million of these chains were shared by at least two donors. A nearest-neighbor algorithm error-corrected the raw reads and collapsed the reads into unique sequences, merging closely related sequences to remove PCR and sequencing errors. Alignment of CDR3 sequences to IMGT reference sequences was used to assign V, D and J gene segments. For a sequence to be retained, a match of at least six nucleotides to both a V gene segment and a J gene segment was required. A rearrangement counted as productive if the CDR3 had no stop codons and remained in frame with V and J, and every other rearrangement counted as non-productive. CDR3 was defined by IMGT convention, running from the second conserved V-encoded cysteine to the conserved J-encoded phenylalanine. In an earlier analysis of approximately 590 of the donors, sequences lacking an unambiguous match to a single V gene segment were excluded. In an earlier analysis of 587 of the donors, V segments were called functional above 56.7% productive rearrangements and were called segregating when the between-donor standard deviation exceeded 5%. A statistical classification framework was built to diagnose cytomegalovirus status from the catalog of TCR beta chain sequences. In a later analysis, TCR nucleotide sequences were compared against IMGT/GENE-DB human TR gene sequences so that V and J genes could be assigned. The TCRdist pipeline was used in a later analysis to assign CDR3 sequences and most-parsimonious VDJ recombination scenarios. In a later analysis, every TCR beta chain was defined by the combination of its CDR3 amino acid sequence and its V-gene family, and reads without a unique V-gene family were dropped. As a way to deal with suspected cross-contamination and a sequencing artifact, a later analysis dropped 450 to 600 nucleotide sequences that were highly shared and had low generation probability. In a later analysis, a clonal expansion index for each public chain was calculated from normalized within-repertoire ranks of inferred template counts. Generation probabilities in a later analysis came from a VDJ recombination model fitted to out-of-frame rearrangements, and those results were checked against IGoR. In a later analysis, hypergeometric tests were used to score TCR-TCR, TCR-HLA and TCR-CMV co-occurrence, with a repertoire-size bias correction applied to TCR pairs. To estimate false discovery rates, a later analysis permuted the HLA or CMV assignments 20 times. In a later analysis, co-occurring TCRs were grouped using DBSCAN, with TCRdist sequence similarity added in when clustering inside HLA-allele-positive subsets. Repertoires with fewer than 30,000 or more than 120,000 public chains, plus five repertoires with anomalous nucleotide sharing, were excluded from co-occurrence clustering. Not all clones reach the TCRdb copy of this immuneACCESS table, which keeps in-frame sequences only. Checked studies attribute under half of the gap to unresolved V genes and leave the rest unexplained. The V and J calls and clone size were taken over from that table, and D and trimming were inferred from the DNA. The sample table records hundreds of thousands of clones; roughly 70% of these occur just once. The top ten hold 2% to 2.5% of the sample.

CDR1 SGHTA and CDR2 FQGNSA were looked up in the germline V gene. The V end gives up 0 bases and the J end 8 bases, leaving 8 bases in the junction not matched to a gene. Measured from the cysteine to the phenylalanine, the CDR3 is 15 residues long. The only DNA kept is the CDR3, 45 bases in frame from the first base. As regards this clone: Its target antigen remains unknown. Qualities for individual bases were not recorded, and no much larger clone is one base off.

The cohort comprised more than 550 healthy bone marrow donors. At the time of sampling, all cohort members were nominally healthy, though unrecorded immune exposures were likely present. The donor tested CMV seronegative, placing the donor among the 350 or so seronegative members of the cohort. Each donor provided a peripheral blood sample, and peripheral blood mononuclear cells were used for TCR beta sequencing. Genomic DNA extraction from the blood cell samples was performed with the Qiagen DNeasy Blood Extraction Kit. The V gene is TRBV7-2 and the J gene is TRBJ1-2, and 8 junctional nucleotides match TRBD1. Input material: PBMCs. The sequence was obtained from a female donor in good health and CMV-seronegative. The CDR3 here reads CASSLASTGGYGYTF. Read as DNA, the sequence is TGTGCCAGCAGCTTAGCGTCCACAGGGGGGTACGGCTACACCTTC.